Below are 7 T cell receptor beta chains sequenced from a single sample in a study of blood T cells in healthy people across ages. With a J-beta primer mix and a sample-barcoded 5' primer, a second PCR ran about 7 to 11 cycles. TCRdb reanalysed the 5' RACE reads using MiXCR and keeps one entry per CDR3 protein. Among 700,000 to 950,000 distinct CDR3 sequences, roughly 60% were seen once, and the ten largest hold 22%. Sequenced: blood. The receptors derive from a man aged 30 to 39 in good health.

The chain uses TRBV7-2 and TRBJ2-7; 8 nucleotides align to TRBD1. The V segment lost 3 bases and the J segment 0 bases; nucleotides outside the gene matches: 4. Germline V gene sequence: CDR1 SGHTA, CDR2 FQGNSA. The CDR3 sequence is 15 residues long. CDR3 DNA: TGTGCCAGCAGCTTCGGACAGGGAGGCTCCTACGAGCAGTACTTC. Its protein is CASSFGQGGSYEQYF.

This clonotype showed up just a few times. The chain uses TRBV4-2 and TRBJ2-3, with unresolved D. Deletions cut 2 bases from V and 5 bases from J, with 8 bases between. The CDR3 loop spans 13 amino acids. Germline V lookup: CDR1 LGHNA, CDR2 YNFKEQ. The CDR3 is CASSQSFEDTQYF. CDR3 sequence (DNA): TGTGCCAGCAGCCAAAGCTTTGAAGATACGCAGTATTTT.

This chain uses TRBV9 with TRBJ1-1; D gene uncertain. The CDR3 consists of 16 residues. The germline V gene encodes CDR1 SGDLS and CDR2 YYNGEE. V was pared by 2 bases and J by 2 bases, with 16 bases between. CDR3 in amino acids: CASSVFRASANTEAFF. Written as DNA, the CDR3 is TGTGCCAGCAGCGTCTTTCGGGCCAGCGCCAACACTGAAGCTTTCTTT.

The chain joins TRBV27 to TRBJ2-7; D not resolved. The CDR3 has 14 residues. The germline CDR1 and CDR2 sequences are MNHEY and SMNVEV (reference sequence). With 0 bases removed from V and 7 bases from J, the gap between germline ends came to 13 bases. Here the CDR3 reads CASSLSFGTREQYF. For the CDR3, the DNA is TGTGCCAGCAGTTTATCGTTTGGTACGCGGGAGCAGTACTTC.

This clonotype was counted a single time. This chain joins TRBV30 and TRBJ1-5; unclear D gene. The V end lost 1 base, the J end lost 3 bases, and 7 bases lay between the germline ends. In germline, CDR1 is GTSNPN, CDR2 SVGIG (reference sequence). This CDR3 has 13 residues. The CDR3 DNA follows: TGTGCCTGGAGTGGTAGTTACAATCAGCCCCAGCATTTT. Its protein product is CAWSGSYNQPQHF.

The DNA for the CDR3 is TGTGCCAGCAGCTCGGGATCTGCGGGGGGAGAGAATGAGCAGTTCTTC. Protein sequence: CASSSGSAGGENEQFF. The chain couples TRBV7-7 to TRBJ2-1; 8 bases align to TRBD2. Germline V CDR1 and CDR2: SSHAT, FNYEAQ (reference sequence). CDR3 size: 16 residues. The V and J ends lost 4 bases and 7 bases, in that order; junction bases with no gene match: 12.

This clonotype was seen a single time. The CDR3 region is CASSPGTEVYGYTF. The CDR3 nucleotides read TGTGCCAGCAGCCCGGGGACGGAAGTGTATGGCTACACCTTC. The chain carries TRBV3-1 and TRBJ1-2; the D gene is possibly TRBD1 (5 bases). This CDR3 is 14 amino acids long. V lost 4 bases, J lost 5 bases, and 14 bases lay in between. Germline V gene lookup returns CDR1 LGHDT and CDR2 YNNKEL (reference sequence). Combining the CDR3 with reference TRBV3-1 and TRBJ1-2 gives the whole variable domain DTAVSQTPKYLVTQMGNDKSIKCEQNLGHDTMYWYKQDSKKFLKIMFSYNNKELIINETVPNRFSPKSPDKAHLNLHINSLELGDSAVYFCASSPGTEVYGYTFGSGTRLTVV.